These 26 T cell receptor beta chains came from one sample sequenced in a study of blood T cell repertoires in COVID-19. The method was immunoSEQ multiplex PCR; TCRdb's version includes in-frame clones alone and lacks a portion of them. The sample comprises more than 350,000 clones, approximately 89% of which are singletons, and around 9.3% rests with the top ten. Sequencing used peripheral blood. Receptor source: a woman in her 30s with COVID-19, enrolled during active disease.

J is TRBJ2-5 and V is TRBV14; TRBD2 matches 9 bases. CDR1 and CDR2 (germline): SGHDN, FVKESK. The V gene end was trimmed by 0 bases and the J gene end by 7 bases; junction bases not matched to a gene: 6. The CDR3 has 15 residues. The CDR3 sequence is CASSQEASGMGTQYF. CDR3 DNA: TGTGCCAGCAGCCAAGAGGCTAGCGGGATGGGGACCCAGTACTTC. The variable domain in full, with the rest retrieved from reference TRBV14 and TRBJ2-5, is EAGVTQFPSHSVIEKGQTVTLRCDPISGHDNLYWYRRVMGKEIKFLLHFVKESKQDESGMPNNRFLAERTGGTYSTLKVQPAELEDSGVYFCASSQEASGMGTQYFGPGTRLLVL.

The chain joins TRBV27 to TRBJ2-6; D is perhaps TRBD2 (5 bases). The V gene's germline CDR1 is MNHEY and CDR2 SMNVEV (reference sequence). The germline V and J ends were trimmed by 6 bases and 0 bases, with 15 bases remaining between them. The CDR3 spans 17 residues. The CDR3 here is CASRKLTDYSGANVLTF. DNA of the CDR3: TGTGCCAGCAGGAAACTTACAGACTACTCTGGGGCCAACGTCCTGACTTTC.

This chain links TRBV5-1 with TRBJ2-7; weak D call: TRBD2 (5 bases). CDR1 is SGHRS, CDR2 YFSETQ, per germline. The CDR3 extends over 15 amino acids. V lost 1 base to trimming and J lost 1 base, with 12 bases between them. This chain's CDR3 is CASSLSGKSSYEQYF. The CDR3 DNA is TGCGCCAGCAGCTTGTCCGGGAAGTCTTCCTACGAGCAGTACTTC. Filled out from reference TRBV5-1 and TRBJ2-7, the complete variable domain reads KAGVTQTPRYLIKTRGQQVTLSCSPISGHRSVSWYQQTPGQGLQFLFEYFSETQRNKGNFPGRFSGRQFSNSRSEMNVSTLELGDSALYLCASSLSGKSSYEQYFGPGTRLTVT.

This chain connects TRBV7-2 to TRBJ2-3, with 7 bases lining up with TRBD1. Germline-derived CDR1 and CDR2 are SGHTA and FQGNSA. V dropped 0 bases and J dropped 2; count of bases not matched to a gene: 8. CDR3 length: 17 residues. CDR3 protein: CASSLARRQGSTDTQYF. CDR3 coding DNA: TGTGCCAGCAGCTTAGCCCGAAGACAGGGATCCACAGATACGCAGTATTTT.

V usage is TRBV7-3 and J usage is TRBJ1-3; no definite D call. Per germline, CDR1 SGHTA and CDR2 FQGTGA. Trimming took 2 bases from V and 2 from J, leaving 7 bases between them. CDR3 length: 14 residues. The CDR3 protein is CASSLWSPGNTIYF. CDR3 bases: TGTGCCAGCAGCTTATGGAGCCCTGGAAACACCATATATTTT.

The chain combines TRBV2 with TRBJ1-2; D is unclear. Per germline, CDR1 SNHLY and CDR2 FYNNEI. The CDR3 has 13 amino acids. The V end lost 6 bases, the J end lost 4 bases, and 12 bases lay between the germline ends. The CDR3 here is CASRERASYGYTF. The DNA of the CDR3 is TGTGCCAGCAGAGAGAGGGCGAGCTATGGCTACACCTTC.

This clone is a singleton in its sample. The rearrangement joins TRBV7-9 to TRBJ2-7; 7 bases fit TRBD2. Unmatched junction bases numbered 13, after V lost 5 bases and J lost 6 bases. The length of the CDR3 is 15 residues. Germline V gene sequence: CDR1 SEHNR, CDR2 FQNEAQ (reference sequence). CDR3 in DNA: TGTGCCAGCAGCCCGAGGGGCAAGCGGGAAGGCGAGCAGTACTTC. Protein: CASSPRGKREGEQYF.

V gene TRBV20-1 combines with J gene TRBJ2-7; TRBD2 matches 9 bases. Germline values: CDR1 DFQATT, CDR2 SNEGSKA (reference sequence). Trimming removed 3 bases from V and 5 bases from J; junction bases left unmatched: 11. This CDR3 is built from 15 residues. The CDR3: CSASRASSGINEQYF. CDR3 DNA: TGCAGTGCTAGTCGCGCATCTAGCGGGATCAACGAGCAGTACTTC.

This clone came up once. The chain carries TRBV29-1 and TRBJ2-2; weak D call: TRBD2 (6 bases). The V gene lost 7 bases and the J gene lost 4 bases, with 22 bases spanning the gap. The CDR3 covers 16 residues. In germline, CDR1 is SQVTM, CDR2 ANQGSEA. CDR3 sequence reads: CSALSPGLSATGELFF. The CDR3 nucleotides read TGCAGCGCCCTAAGTCCGGGACTCTCGGCCACCGGGGAGCTGTTTTTT.

The V call is TRBV27, the J call TRBJ2-1, with 7 bases that match TRBD2. The V gene end was trimmed by 6 bases and the J gene end by 0 bases; junction bases not matched to a gene: 8. The CDR3 runs 16 residues. Germline values: CDR1 MNHEY, CDR2 SMNVEV (reference sequence). Here the CDR3 reads CASSFTSDSSYNEQFF. CDR3 coding DNA: TGTGCCAGCAGCTTTACTAGCGATAGCTCCTACAATGAGCAGTTCTTC.

The gene calls are TRBV11-3 and TRBJ2-1, with 7 bases that match TRBD2. Germline V CDR1 and CDR2: SGHNT, YENEEA. The CDR3 contains 15 residues. V lost 6 bases, J lost 6 bases, and 11 bases stayed unmatched. CDR3 protein: CASSWGGTSANEQFF. The CDR3 nucleotides are TGTGCCAGCAGTTGGGGGGGTACTAGCGCCAATGAGCAGTTCTTC.

For the CDR3, the DNA is TGTGCCAGTAGTAATCGCCGGGACAGGAGGAATTCACCCCTCCACTTT. Translated, it gives CASSNRRDRRNSPLHF. V and J are TRBV19 and TRBJ1-6, with TRBD1 identical over 8 bases. CDR1 is LNHDA and CDR2 is SQIVND in the germline V gene (reference sequence). Germline trimming cut 4 bases from V and 7 bases from J; bases unmatched to any gene: 9. This CDR3 has 16 residues.

DNA of the CDR3: TGTGCCAGCAGTTTAGCGGGACAGCGGGAGACCCAGTACTTC. Amino acids: CASSLAGQRETQYF. This rearrangement joins TRBV28 to TRBJ2-5, with D perhaps matching TRBD1 (7 bases). V lost 2 bases to trimming and J lost 5 bases, with 12 bases between them. This CDR3 has 14 residues. The germline V gene has CDR1 MDHEN and CDR2 SYDVKM. The variable domain in full, with the rest retrieved from reference TRBV28 and TRBJ2-5, is DVKVTQSSRYLVKRTGEKVFLECVQDMDHENMFWYRQDPGLGLRLIYFSYDVKMKEKGDIPEGYSVSREKKERFSLILESASTNQTSMYLCASSLAGQRETQYFGPGTRLLVL.

In the case of this clone: The germline gene is not matched at one end of the junction; a read error may be the cause. V usage is TRBV9 and J usage is TRBJ2-1; 12 bases are shared with TRBD2. The length of the CDR3 is 15 residues. Per the germline V gene, CDR1 is SGDLS and CDR2 is YYNGEE. This CDR3 is CASSVGTSGYNEQFF. The CDR3 DNA sequence: TGTGCCAGCAGTGTAGGGACTAGCGGGTACAATGAGCAGTTCTTC.

The V and J genes are TRBV30 and TRBJ1-2, with D possibly being TRBD1 (6 bases). Germline CDR1 GTSNPN, CDR2 SVGIG (reference sequence). The CDR3 is made up of 13 amino acids. Trimming left V 0 bases short and J 8 bases short, with 13 bases between. This CDR3 reads CAWSVGGAGGYTF. The CDR3 DNA reads TGTGCCTGGAGTGTAGGGGGGGCAGGAGGCTACACCTTC.

This chain links TRBV27 with TRBJ2-1, with 9 positions matching TRBD1. The length of the CDR3 is 16 residues. Germline trimming cut 1 base from V and 7 bases from J; bases unmatched to any gene: 8. CDR1 MNHEY and CDR2 SMNVEV come from the germline V gene (reference sequence). The CDR3 protein is CASSLYPGQGVNEQFF. CDR3 coding DNA: TGTGCCAGCAGTTTATACCCGGGACAGGGAGTAAATGAGCAGTTCTTC.

This clone was observed once. The chain employs TRBV6-5 and TRBJ1-2; tentative D call: TRBD1 (5 bases). The V gene lost 7 bases and the J gene lost 8 bases, with 14 bases spanning the gap. This CDR3 comprises 12 residues. Germline V lookup: CDR1 MNHEY, CDR2 SVGAGI. CDR3: CASTPGGEGYTF. The DNA for the CDR3 is TGTGCCAGCACCCCGGGGGGGGAAGGCTACACCTTC.

This sequence joins TRBV5-4 and TRBJ1-4; 9 bases are shared with TRBD1. This CDR3 comprises 15 residues. From germline, CDR1 is SGHNT and CDR2 YYREEE (reference sequence). The V segment lost 4 bases and the J segment 5 bases; nucleotides outside the gene matches: 6. The CDR3 coding sequence is TGTGCCAGCAGCAAACAGGGGGCAGTGAATGAAAAACTGTTTTTT. It specifies CASSKQGAVNEKLFF.

The V call is TRBV28, the J call TRBJ1-2, with D hard to call. Germline values: CDR1 MDHEN, CDR2 SYDVKM. V was pared by 3 bases and J by 10 bases, with 15 bases between. The CDR3 runs 13 residues. The CDR3 nucleotides are TGTGCCAGCAGTTTGGATGGGCCGGTTGCCTACACCTTC. This translates into CASSLDGPVAYTF.

About this clone: An end of the junction differs from the germline gene, which may be a read error. This chain uses TRBV5-1 with TRBJ2-7; 15 bases match TRBD2. This CDR3 comprises 17 residues. The V gene's germline CDR1 is SGHRS and CDR2 YFSETQ. The CDR3 region is CASRLGLAGGGSYEQYF. CDR3 coding DNA: TGCGCCAGCAGGTTGGGACTAGCGGGAGGAGGATCCTACGAGCAGTACTTC.

The V gene is TRBV14, the J gene TRBJ2-7; 9 bases align to TRBD2. The CDR3 spans 16 residues. CDR1 is SGHDN and CDR2 is FVKESK in the germline V gene. V trimming: 3 bases; J trimming: 3 bases; junction bases outside the gene matches: 9. The CDR3 region is CASSHRLAGAGYEQYF. The CDR3 bases are TGTGCCAGCAGCCACCGTTTAGCGGGAGCCGGCTACGAGCAGTACTTC.

This sequence joins TRBV10-3 and TRBJ1-1; possibly TRBD1 for D (5 bases). The CDR3 is 12 amino acids. Trimming cost V 3 bases and J 11 bases, with 13 bases left between them. CDR1 and CDR2 (germline): ENHRY, SYGVKD. CDR3 protein: CAISDGRVMAFF. CDR3 nucleotides: TGTGCCATCAGTGACGGCAGGGTGATGGCTTTCTTT.

The gene calls are TRBV3-1 (or the pseudogene TRBV3-2) and TRBJ2-1, with 13 bases matching TRBD2. J gave up 11 bases and V 4 bases, and 8 bases lay outside the gene matches. This CDR3 is built from 15 residues. Germline CDR1 LGHDT, CDR2 YNNKEL (reference sequence). The DNA of the CDR3 is TGTGCCAGCAGCCTAGGACTAGCGGGGGCTCCCAAGCAGTTCTTC. This encodes CASSLGLAGAPKQFF.

J is TRBJ2-2 and V is TRBV7-9; TRBD2 aligns across 8 bases. Germline loops: CDR1 SEHNR, CDR2 FQNEAQ (reference sequence). Trimming cost V 4 bases and J 2 bases; bases outside gene matches: 3. CDR3 length equals 15 residues. The CDR3, as DNA: TGTGCCAGCAGCTCGGGACTAGAAAACACCGGGGAGCTGTTTTTT. It encodes CASSSGLENTGELFF.

The chain is built from TRBV11-2 and TRBJ2-4; 8 nucleotides agree with TRBD1. V lost 5 bases to trimming and J lost 1 base; unmatched junction nucleotides: 1. Germline V gives CDR1 SGHAT, CDR2 FQNNGV. The CDR3 covers 14 residues. For the CDR3, the DNA is TGTGCCAGCAGCCGGACAGGGGCCAAAAACATTCAGTACTTC. Residues: CASSRTGAKNIQYF.

The V and J genes are TRBV9 and TRBJ1-2; 8 bases line up with TRBD1. The CDR3 loop spans 15 amino acids. V gave up 2 bases and J gave up 3 bases; unmatched junction bases: 6. Germline CDR1 reads SGDLS; CDR2 reads YYNGEE. For the CDR3, the DNA is TGTGCCAGCAGCGTCAGCACGGACAGGGACTATGGCTACACCTTC. Translated, it gives CASSVSTDRDYGYTF.